The 14 T cell receptor beta chains given below trace back to one sample, sequenced in a study of T-cell memory formation after mild COVID-19. Each CDR3 protein is one row after TCRdb ran MiXCR on the 5' RACE reads. The sample gives 540,000 or so distinct CDR3 sequences, roughly 21% of which show up once; around an eighth is in the top ten. The sequenced sample consisted of PBMCs or a T cell subset sorted from them (not recorded which). These receptor sequences come from an adult woman who had mild COVID-19 (a few samples of this study predate the infection). Cell type and time point are not known.

Here the CDR3 DNA reads TGTGCCAGCAGTCCGTATTCGACAGGGTTGGATGGCTACACCTTC. The encoded protein is CASSPYSTGLDGYTF. V usage is TRBV28 and J usage is TRBJ1-2, with 7 bases matching TRBD1. This CDR3 is 15 amino acids long. Germline V gene lookup returns CDR1 MDHEN and CDR2 SYDVKM. V shed 5 bases, J shed 6 bases, and the junction held 12 bases outside the gene matches.

The J gene is TRBJ1-2, the V gene TRBV29-1, with no clear D. V lost 0 bases to trimming and J lost 3 bases, with 11 bases between them. CDR1 is SQVTM and CDR2 is ANQGSEA in the germline V gene. CDR3 length equals 14 residues. The CDR3 DNA reads TGCAGCGTTGAAGATCTTGGGGTTGACTATGGCTACACCTTC. Translated: CSVEDLGVDYGYTF.

J is TRBJ2-3 and V is TRBV9; D not resolved. CDR3 length: 14 residues. Germline V gene data show CDR1 as SGDLS and CDR2 as YYNGEE. V was shortened by 0 bases and J by 2 bases, with 7 bases between the two germline ends. The CDR3 bases are TGTGCCAGCAGCGTAGAACTTACCACAGATACGCAGTATTTT. This encodes CASSVELTTDTQYF.

The V gene is TRBV5-1, the J gene TRBJ2-2; D gene ambiguous. Germline CDR1 and CDR2: SGHRS and YFSETQ. V was shortened by 4 bases and J by 4 bases, with 11 bases between the two germline ends. The CDR3 is made up of 14 amino acids. The CDR3 coding sequence is TGCGCCAGCAGCGGAGACATCCGCACCGGGGAGCTGTTTTTT. This codes for CASSGDIRTGELFF.

CDR3 loop: CATSDSGTSGRVYEQYF. CDR3 DNA: TGTGCCACCAGTGATTCGGGGACTAGCGGGAGGGTCTACGAGCAGTACTTC. The gene calls are TRBV24-1 and TRBJ2-7, with 16 positions matching TRBD2. The trim removed 2 bases at V and 3 bases at J, leaving 3 bases unmatched. Germline-derived CDR1 and CDR2 are KGHDR and SFDVKD. CDR3 length: 17 amino acids.

This clonotype was seen more than once but under ten times. The chain carries TRBV6-2 or TRBV6-3 and TRBJ2-1, with 9 positions matching TRBD2. V lost 4 bases, J lost 4 bases, and 5 bases stayed unmatched. The CDR3 has 15 amino acids. Germline V gene sequence: CDR1 MNHEY, CDR2 SVGEGT. CDR3 loop: CASSWASGIYNEQFF. The CDR3 DNA is TGTGCCAGCAGTTGGGCTAGCGGGATTTACAATGAGCAGTTCTTC.

This clonotype was counted between two and nine times. V usage is TRBV4-1 and J usage is TRBJ2-2; tentatively, D is TRBD1 (6 bases). V was cut by 3 bases and J by 4 bases, with 12 bases left in between. The CDR3 sequence is 15 residues long. The germline gives CDR1 MGHRA, CDR2 YSYEKL. The DNA of the CDR3 is TGCGCCAGCAGCCACTCGGACAGCGGCACCGGGGAGCTGTTTTTT. Protein product: CASSHSDSGTGELFF.

This clonotype came up many times. The chain joins TRBV24-1 to TRBJ2-2; 7 bases agree with TRBD2. The J segment lost 7 bases and the V segment lost 9 bases, leaving 13 bases of the junction unmatched. Germline values: CDR1 KGHDR, CDR2 SFDVKD. The CDR3 extends over 15 amino acids. The CDR3 spells CATAGSGNTIGELFF. DNA for the CDR3: TGTGCCACCGCTGGCAGCGGGAATACGATCGGGGAGCTGTTTTTT.

This chain links TRBV6-1 with TRBJ2-1, with D possibly called TRBD1 or TRBD2 (5 bases each). V was cut by 7 bases and J by 11 bases, with 21 bases left in between. Germline values: CDR1 MNHNS, CDR2 SASEGT. The CDR3 sequence is 14 residues long. The CDR3: CASKGTATLNKQFF. The CDR3 nucleotides read TGTGCCAGCAAGGGGACGGCTACCTTGAATAAGCAGTTCTTC.

This clonotype turned up a few times. The CDR3 bases are TGCAGTGCCTGGGCGGGGCAGAGCCACACTGAAGCTTTCTTT. It translates to CSAWAGQSHTEAFF. This chain links TRBV20-1 with TRBJ1-1; a possible D gene is TRBD1 (5 bases). In germline, CDR1 is DFQATT, CDR2 SNEGSKA (reference sequence). The length of the CDR3 is 14 residues. V was trimmed by 6 bases and J by 3 bases, leaving 17 bases between them.

The chain recombines TRBV29-1 with TRBJ2-1; D is ambiguous. Trimming pared 4 bases from V and 8 bases from J, leaving 12 bases between. Germline V lookup: CDR1 SQVTM, CDR2 ANQGSEA. The CDR3 has 12 amino acids. CDR3 nucleotides: TGCAGCGTTGTATACCCACGGGATGAGCAGTTCTTC. It specifies CSVVYPRDEQFF.

V is TRBV9 and J is TRBJ2-1; 10 nucleotides agree with TRBD2. The CDR3 is 19 residues long. V lost 0 bases and J lost 4; bases outside the gene matches: 13. Per germline, CDR1 SGDLS and CDR2 YYNGEE. The CDR3 DNA sequence: TGTGCCAGCAGCGTAGTTGGTAGCGGGGGGACTTCGGAGTACAATGAGCAGTTCTTC. Its protein product is CASSVVGSGGTSEYNEQFF.

This clonotype was detected only a few times. This chain joins TRBV18 and TRBJ1-2; D unresolved. Germline V lookup: CDR1 KGHSH, CDR2 LQKENI. The V end lost 0 bases, the J end lost 2 bases, and 10 bases lay between the germline ends. This CDR3 is built from 15 residues. Written as DNA, the CDR3 is TGTGCCAGCTCACCACCCGGACCCGGGAACTATGGCTACACCTTC. Translated: CASSPPGPGNYGYTF.

This clonotype was seen more than once but under ten times. The rearrangement links TRBV20-1 to TRBJ2-2, with TRBD1 matching over 9 bases. CDR3 size: 16 residues. V lost 1 base to trimming and J lost 0 bases; unmatched junction nucleotides: 3. Germline V gives CDR1 DFQATT, CDR2 SNEGSKA (reference sequence). CDR3 DNA sequence: TGCAGTGCTAGAGGACAGGGGGGGTCGAACACCGGGGAGCTGTTTTTT. This sequence encodes CSARGQGGSNTGELFF.